The subject of this entry is one T cell receptor beta chain. The sample originates from a study of control samples from healthy donors and cancer patients. The CDR3 contains 15 residues. The germline gives CDR1 MNHEY, CDR2 SMNVEV (reference sequence). The V gene lost 5 bases and the J gene lost 6 bases, with 14 bases spanning the gap. TCRdb keeps only in-frame clones here, not all; method: immunoSEQ multiplex PCR. In the table there are 170,000 or so clones, over 85% of which are singletons. The rearrangement links TRBV27 to TRBJ1-6; D unresolved. The TCR originated in a woman aged 40 to 50 in good health. The specimen sequenced was blood. CDR3 residues: CASSADRSPNSPLHF. In DNA form, the CDR3 reads TGTGCCAGCAGTGCGGACCGTTCCCCTAATTCACCCCTCCACTTT.